This paragraph covers one T cell receptor (beta chain) sequence. The sample originates from a study of T cells in Graves' hyperthyroidism and ophthalmopathy. Diagnostic decisions used clinical symptoms, serum thyroxine and TRAb, thyroid ultrasound and orbital computed tomography. Germline V gene lookup returns CDR1 SGHTA and CDR2 FQGTGA. CDR3 length equals 18 residues. V was shortened by 2 bases and J by 0 bases, with 16 bases between the two germline ends. The CDR3 regions of TCR beta were amplified from RNA transcripts. The TCR CDR3 was amplified in a first-round RT-PCR using the HTBI primer set. TCRdb fed the multiplex PCR reads into MiXCR, producing one record per CDR3 protein. The data show 540,000 or so distinct CDR3 sequences, with 46% seen just once and around 19% held by the top ten.

The sample comprised peripheral blood or thyroid tissue (not recorded which). The chain has TRBV7-3 and TRBJ2-2; perhaps TRBD1 as D (6 bases). The sequence derives from an adult woman with Graves' disease, either hyperthyroidism or ophthalmopathy (not recorded which). CDR3 DNA: TGTGCCAGCAGCTTATGGGGTCGGGGACACGCGAACACCGGGGAGCTGTTTTTT. This encodes CASSLWGRGHANTGELFF.